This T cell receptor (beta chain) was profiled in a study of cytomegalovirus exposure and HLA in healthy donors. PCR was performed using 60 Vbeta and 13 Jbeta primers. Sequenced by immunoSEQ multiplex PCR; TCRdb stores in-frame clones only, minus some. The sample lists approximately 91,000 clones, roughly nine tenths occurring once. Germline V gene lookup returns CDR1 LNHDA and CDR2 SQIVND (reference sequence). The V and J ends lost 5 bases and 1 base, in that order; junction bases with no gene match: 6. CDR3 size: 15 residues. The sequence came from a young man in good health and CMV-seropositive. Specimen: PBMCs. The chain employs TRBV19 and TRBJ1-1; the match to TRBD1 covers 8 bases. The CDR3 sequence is CASSAWTGSNTEAFF. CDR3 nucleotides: TGTGCCAGTAGTGCCTGGACAGGGTCGAACACTGAAGCTTTCTTT.